Presented here are 9 T cell receptor beta chains from one specimen sequenced in a study of cytomegalovirus exposure and HLA in healthy donors. Amplification used 60 Vbeta primers and 13 Jbeta primers. The assay was immunoSEQ multiplex PCR, and TCRdb's table has in-frame clones only and misses some. The sample carries under 250,000 clones, 79% recorded once. Input material: PBMCs. The receptor source for this set is a woman aged 30 to 39 in good health and CMV-seropositive.

This chain uses TRBV7-2 with TRBJ2-2, with a possible D match to TRBD1 (5 bases). Germline CDR1 is SGHTA and CDR2 is FQGNSA. CDR3 size: 15 residues. Between the trimmed V and J ends, which lost 5 bases and 9 bases, there was a span of 19 bases. As DNA, the CDR3 is TGTGCCAGCAGCCTAGGGAACCTAGGGGCATGGGAGCTGTTTTTT. It yields the protein CASSLGNLGAWELFF.

This rearrangement joins TRBV7-6 to TRBJ2-1, with TRBD2 as a possible D gene (6 bases). There are 17 residues in the CDR3. CDR1 and CDR2 (germline): SGHVS, FNYEAQ. The germline V and J ends were trimmed by 2 bases and 5 bases, with 19 bases remaining between them. The CDR3 coding sequence is TGTGCCAGCAGCTTAACCGGAAGGAGGGGATACCACAATGAGCAGTTCTTC. Amino acid sequence: CASSLTGRRGYHNEQFF.

J is TRBJ2-3 and V is TRBV9; weak D call: TRBD2 (6 bases). The CDR3 is 16 residues long. Trimming cost V 4 bases and J 0 bases, with 15 bases left between them. Germline lookup yields CDR1 SGDLS and CDR2 YYNGEE. The CDR3 spells CASSPGLAGSTDTQYF. DNA for the CDR3: TGTGCCAGCAGCCCCGGACTCGCGGGGAGCACAGATACGCAGTATTTT.

The chain uses TRBV7-2 and TRBJ2-5, with 9 bases identical to TRBD2. This CDR3 has 15 residues. Germline CDR1 and CDR2: SGHTA and FQGNSA. Trimming cost V 5 bases and J 4 bases; bases outside gene matches: 8. CDR3 sequence (DNA): TGTGCCAGCAGCCCGGTCCAGCGGGGGGCAGAGACCCAGTACTTC. This codes for CASSPVQRGAETQYF.

This rearrangement joins TRBV7-2 to TRBJ1-1; 9 bases fit TRBD1. V lost 5 bases, J lost 5 bases, and 9 bases stayed unmatched. The CDR3 spans 15 residues. Germline V gene lookup returns CDR1 SGHTA and CDR2 FQGNSA. The CDR3 protein is CASSLTGGGETEAFF. The CDR3 nucleotides are TGTGCCAGCAGCCTGACAGGGGGGGGAGAGACTGAAGCTTTCTTT.

The chain uses TRBV5-4 and TRBJ1-2; TRBD1 matches at 10 bases. The CDR3 loop spans 14 amino acids. V lost 0 bases to trimming and J lost 7 bases; unmatched junction nucleotides: 3. CDR1 is SGHNT and CDR2 is YYREEE in the germline V gene (reference sequence). The CDR3 region is CASSLGGQGSGYTF. The CDR3 bases are TGTGCCAGCAGCTTGGGGGGACAGGGGTCTGGCTACACCTTC.

This clone came up a few times. This chain links TRBV13 with TRBJ2-7; 8 nucleotides line up with TRBD2. This CDR3 is built from 15 residues. The ends lost 2 bases at V and 1 base at J; junction bases unmatched: 4. Germline CDR1 PRHDT, CDR2 FYEKMQ (reference sequence). CDR3 sequence: CASSLKAGVSYEQYF. CDR3 in DNA: TGTGCCAGCAGCTTAAAAGCGGGGGTATCCTACGAGCAGTACTTC. Variable domain in full (rest from reference TRBV13 and TRBJ2-7): AAGVIQSPRHLIKEKRETATLKCYPIPRHDTVYWYQQGPGQDPQFLISFYEKMQSDKGSIPDRFSAQQFSDYHSELNMSSLELGDSALYFCASSLKAGVSYEQYFGPGTRLTVT.

The chain couples TRBV2 to TRBJ2-5; 12 nucleotides line up with TRBD1. V shed 8 bases and J 4 bases; nucleotides not matched to a gene: 5. The CDR3 contains 14 residues. Germline values: CDR1 SNHLY, CDR2 FYNNEI. The DNA for the CDR3 is TGTGCCAGCTGCCGGGACAGGGGGCGAGAGACCCAGTACTTC. As protein: CASCRDRGRETQYF. Variable domain in full (rest from reference TRBV2 and TRBJ2-5): EPEVTQTPSHQVTQMGQEVILRCVPISNHLYFYWYRQILGQKVEFLVSFYNNEISEKSEIFDDQFSVERPDGSNFTLKIRSTKLEDSAMYFCASCRDRGRETQYFGPGTRLLVL.

The rearrangement joins TRBV5-1 to TRBJ2-1, with 10 bases aligning to TRBD2. The CDR3 runs 17 residues. CDR1 and CDR2 (germline): SGHRS, YFSETQ. Trimming removed 0 bases from V and 7 bases from J; junction bases left unmatched: 10. CDR3 sequence: CASSLGGLAGVGNEQFF. The CDR3 nucleotides are TGCGCCAGCAGCTTGGGGGGTCTAGCGGGAGTAGGGAATGAGCAGTTCTTC.